This T cell receptor beta chain emerged from a study of T-cell reconstitution after alpha-beta-depleted transplantation in children. Unique molecular identifiers were incorporated when the TCRbeta library was constructed. In TCRdb, the PCR reads were re-called with MiXCR into one record per CDR3 protein. This sample has 450,000 to 600,000 distinct CDR3 sequences, with about 31% found just once. The origin of this receptor is a human donor who donated a stem cell graft to a child with aplastic anemia. Specimen: PBMCs from the stem cell graft donor, collected from the stem cell graft.

CDR3 coding DNA: TGCAGTGCACAGGCTCTAGCGGGCCCCTACAATGAGCAGTTCTTC. Protein sequence: CSAQALAGPYNEQFF. This rearrangement joins TRBV20-1 to TRBJ2-1, with TRBD2 matching over 8 bases. The CDR3 loop spans 15 amino acids. Germline CDR1 reads DFQATT; CDR2 reads SNEGSKA (reference sequence). V lost 6 bases to trimming and J lost 2 bases; unmatched junction nucleotides: 9.